This entry describes one TCR beta chain. The clone's antigen remains unknown. Nothing much larger sits one base from this clone, and base qualities are not available. The donors were healthy, HIV-negative adults with no recently reported acute infections or vaccinations. Every donor was a Caucasian adult residing in Nashville, Tennessee, USA. Magnetic negative selection was used to enrich CD4+ T cells, after which naive cells were positively selected on CD45RA and the negative fraction became the memory subset. After blood collection by leukapheresis, PBMCs were isolated using Ficoll-Histopaque density gradient centrifugation and then cryopreserved in the vapor phase of liquid nitrogen. Analytical flow cytometry was used to check the purity and quantity of each magnetically sorted T cell population. Genomic DNA was isolated from every sorted fraction and measured by UV absorbance on a Nanodrop 2000c.

This record comes from a study of shared clonotypes between healthy human individuals (dated by TCRdb to 2020 to 2021). For context, the study as a whole: A few men and a couple of women, aged 18 to 49 years, made up the cohort. For each donor, CD4 naive and CD4 memory were each run on three plates, CD8 naive on two plates, and CD8 memory on one plate. Blood TCR repertoires of about five healthy adults were deeply sequenced to estimate repertoire size and the extent of clonotype sharing between individuals. To increase sequencing depth and limit assay-specific biases, TCR repertoire library preparation and sequencing were carried out by different laboratories using diverse techniques. Per donor, leukapheresis produced somewhere between about 0.85 and 9.5 billion PBMCs. Here is what the overall study found, with its caveats: Sampling was restricted to blood, and TCR repertoires in tissues likely differ from the TCR repertoires found in blood. Compared with non-shared clonotypes, the clonotypes found in all four sorted-subset donors had higher generation probabilities. Incomplete sequencing was indicated by rarefaction of sorted-subset datasets, despite the large sequencing depth. Sharing across several donors was observed for 4.5% to 6.5% of naive CD4, over 3% of naive CD8, 2% to 2.5% of memory CD4, and approximately 0.41% of memory CD8 clonotypes. Larger estimated clonotype richness was generally found for naive subsets than for memory subsets. Because the study included only a small number of donors, the genetic and exposure-history diversity represented was limited. Based on pairwise subsampling, the degree of clonotype sharing among donors was expected to be affected by sequencing depth.

From its cysteine to its phenylalanine, the CDR3 spans 15 amino acids. Only the CDR3 part of the read is kept: 45 bases, read in frame from the first base. The germline V gene (reference sequence) yields SGHNT for CDR1 and YYREEE for CDR2. V loses 4 bases of germline sequence and J loses 8 bases, and the interval between the two ends is 19 bases. Using the deep immunoSEQ assay, TCR CDR3 regions were amplified from genomic DNA by multiplex PCR. Extracted genomic DNA from each cell subset was spread evenly across all wells of several immunoSEQ 96-well plates, with each plate serving as a replicate. For sorted subsets, about 200 ng genomic DNA, equal to about 30,000 T cell genomes, was loaded into each replicate PCR. Purified libraries were measured with a Qubit 3.0 fluorometer, size-checked on a Bioanalyzer 2100, and measured again with the KAPA Library Quantification kit. Every immunoSEQ 96-well plate was sequenced on a dedicated single-read 150-cycle Illumina NextSeq 550 flow cell. In the source study's methods: Because the immunoSEQ output held only junctional sequences and lacked quality scores, the filtering could not match the filtering applied to full-length reads. To assign V/J genes and CDR3, sequences were annotated using PyIR, a Python wrapper for IgBLAST v1.9, with IMGT germline references. Any read was removed if the V/J assignment was weak (E-value above 1e-6), the CDR3 was missing, or the read contained stop codons, out-of-frame junctions, or ambiguous translated residues. V3J clonotypes were defined by identical inferred V gene, J gene, and CDR3 amino acid sequence. Percentage overlap between repertoires was computed as shared unique clonotypes divided by the size of the smaller repertoire. RTK rarefaction, the Chao1 estimator, and Recon v2.1 estimates of unobserved clonotypes were used to assess repertoire richness. Generation probabilities were computed with OLGA for all TCRbeta clonotypes obtained by the gDNA method from four donors. TCRdb retrieved this table from immuneACCESS and kept in-frame rearrangements only. Not all clones are present; in checked studies, unresolved V genes account for under half, and no reason is known for the remainder. That table furnishes V, J and clone size, whereas the DNA furnished D and trimming. Counted in this sample were 2 million to 2.5 million clones; 85% to 95% of them appeared once. The ten largest clones capture about 0.41% of the sample.

This receptor was taken from a man younger than 30 in good health. Some clones in this sample may be carry-over from other donors' samples. The receptor chain draws on TRBV5-4 and TRBJ2-1, with TRBD2 as a weak D call on 5 bases. The sample was naive CD4+ T cells from PBMCs. The cell subset or site label here, explained by the study, means: CD45RA+ positively selected. The base sequence is TGTGCCAGCAGCCGGGAAGCAGGCTCGAGTGATGAGCAGTTCTTC. Translated, this gives CASSREAGSSDEQFF.